The TCR beta chain under discussion was sequenced for a study of control samples from healthy donors and cancer patients. There are 15 residues in the CDR3. Germline CDR1 reads SGHRS; CDR2 reads YFSETQ. J lost 6 bases, V lost 4 bases, and 7 bases had no gene match. Profiled with immunoSEQ multiplex PCR; TCRdb holds only in-frame clones, not every one. This repertoire shows just over 150,000 clones, approximately 96% found once; its top ten account for over 6.5%. The V call is TRBV5-1, the J call TRBJ2-1, with TRBD2 matching 10 bases. Sequencing input: blood. This sequence originates from a woman in her thirties or forties in good health. The CDR3 coding sequence is TGCGCCAGCAGCACGGCTAGCGGGGGTCTCAATGAGCAGTTCTTC. Protein: CASSTASGGLNEQFF.